The T cell receptor (beta chain) under discussion was sequenced for a study of blood T cell repertoires in COVID-19. Overall study context: PBMCs, B-cell-depleted T cells, or T cells provided the cDNA or gDNA that made up the material.

Authors' data handling: Estimated nucleated cell counts came from reference gene primer amplification. Repertoires were generated with immunoSEQ multiplex PCR, while TCRdb's copy carries only in-frame clones and drops some. The V and J calls and the clone size are those of that table, but D and trimming were determined from the DNA. The sample lists some 180,000 clones, about 81% occurring once. V was trimmed by 1 base and J by 11 bases, leaving 14 bases between them. The CDR3 length is 13 residues. CDR1 and CDR2 (germline): MNHNY, SVGAGI (reference sequence). The sequenced material came from peripheral blood. The sequence derives from a woman aged 60-70 years with COVID-19, enrolled during active disease. The chain is built from TRBV6-6 and TRBJ1-1; no clear D. The CDR3 DNA reads as TGTGCCAGCAGTTACTACTTTGAGTCCGTCGCTTTCTTT. Its protein product is CASSYYFESVAFF.